These T cell receptor beta chains were read from a single sample in a study of OX40 agonist ivuxolimab in advanced cancers. The repertoire was sequenced with immunoSEQ multiplex PCR; TCRdb's copy has only in-frame clones and lacks some. The sample contains tens of thousands of clones, over 75% of which appear only once. The material was CD4+ or CD8+ T cells sorted from blood, obtained in a trial of the OX40 agonist ivuxolimab. The receptor source for this set is an adult with an advanced solid tumor such as melanoma, head and neck, liver or kidney cancer. The CDR3 runs from the conserved cysteine through the conserved F or W. The D gene is left open where the match is weak. Clone size appears in some rows only: once, few, many, or a class for an expanded clone.

J gene: TRBJ2-1; V gene: TRBV5-1; clone size: NA; D gene: TRBD1; CDR3 DNA: TGCGCCAGCAGCCAACAGGGGGGCTACAATGAGCAGTTCTTC; CDR3 protein: CASSQQGGYNEQFF
J gene: TRBJ1-1; V gene: TRBV2; clone size: NA; D gene: NA; CDR3 DNA: TGTGCCAGCAGCCTTTTGGGAGGGGCCACTGAAGCTTTCTTT; CDR3 protein: CASSLLGGATEAFF
J gene: TRBJ2-1; V gene: TRBV9; clone size: NA; D gene: NA; CDR3 DNA: TGTGCCAGCAGCGTAGCTACCGGGTCCCACAATGAGCAGTTCTTC; CDR3 protein: CASSVATGSHNEQFF
J gene: TRBJ1-2; V gene: TRBV13; clone size: NA; D gene: NA; CDR3 DNA: TGTGCCAGCAGCTTAACGTCACGCCAATATGGCTACACCTTC; CDR3 protein: CASSLTSRQYGYTF
J gene: TRBJ2-1; V gene: TRBV5-1; clone size: once; D gene: NA; CDR3 DNA: TGCGCCAGCAGCTTGGGTCTAGTTTCCTACAATGAGCAGTTCTTC; CDR3 protein: CASSLGLVSYNEQFF
J gene: TRBJ1-4; V gene: TRBV27; clone size: NA; D gene: TRBD1; CDR3 DNA: TGTGCCAGCAGGAGGACAGGGGGCAGTGAAAAACTGTTTTTT; CDR3 protein: CASRRTGGSEKLFF
J gene: TRBJ2-7; V gene: TRBV7-2; clone size: NA; D gene: TRBD2; CDR3 DNA: TGTGCCAGCAGCCGCAGCGGGGCGAGTACCTACGAGCAGTACTTC; CDR3 protein: CASSRSGASTYEQYF
J gene: TRBJ2-1; V gene: TRBV7-7; clone size: medium-sized; D gene: TRBD2; CDR3 DNA: TGTGCTAGCAGCTCCCAGGCGGGAGGAGTAGTCGATGAGCAGTTCTTC; CDR3 protein: CASSSQAGGVVDEQFF
J gene: TRBJ2-1; V gene: TRBV5-1; clone size: NA; D gene: NA; CDR3 DNA: TGCGCCAGCAGCTTGGGTTCCTACAATGAGCAGTTCTTC; CDR3 protein: CASSLGSYNEQFF
J gene: TRBJ2-3; V gene: TRBV7-9; clone size: NA; D gene: NA; CDR3 DNA: TGTGCCAGCAGCTTAGTCGGGAGAGTAGATACGCAGTATTTT; CDR3 protein: CASSLVGRVDTQYF
J gene: TRBJ1-2; V gene: TRBV27; clone size: NA; D gene: NA; CDR3 DNA: TGTGCCAGCAGTTTAGGGGGGCCCGGCTATGGCTACACCTTC; CDR3 protein: CASSLGGPGYGYTF
J gene: TRBJ2-7; V gene: TRBV27; clone size: few; D gene: TRBD2; CDR3 DNA: TGTGCCAGCAGTCTGCGGGAGGGCCGCTGGCAGTACTTC; CDR3 protein: CASSLREGRWQYF
J gene: TRBJ2-2; V gene: TRBV28; clone size: NA; D gene: TRBD2; CDR3 DNA: TGTGCCAGCAAGAGAGCGGGAGGGTTGGACACCGGGGAGCTGTTTTTT; CDR3 protein: CASKRAGGLDTGELFF
J gene: TRBJ2-7; V gene: TRBV5-1; clone size: NA; D gene: TRBD1; CDR3 DNA: TGCGCCAGCAGCTGGGACAGCTCAGGCTACGAGCAGTACTTC; CDR3 protein: CASSWDSSGYEQYF
J gene: TRBJ2-7; V gene: TRBV7-8; clone size: NA; D gene: NA; CDR3 DNA: TGTGCCAGCAGCTTGGTTCTGTACGAGCAGTACTTC; CDR3 protein: CASSLVLYEQYF
J gene: TRBJ2-2; V gene: TRBV7-3; clone size: NA; D gene: TRBD2; CDR3 DNA: TGTGCCAGCAGCCCGCGGGTGGTAGCGGGAGCTGGGAGTGGGACCGGGGAGCTGTTTTTT; CDR3 protein: CASSPRVVAGAGSGTGELFF
J gene: TRBJ2-3; V gene: TRBV7-8; clone size: NA; D gene: TRBD2; CDR3 DNA: TGTGCCAGCAGCTGGACTAGCGGGAGGGCCGATACGCAGTATTTT; CDR3 protein: CASSWTSGRADTQYF
J gene: TRBJ1-5; V gene: TRBV5-8; clone size: NA; D gene: NA; CDR3 DNA: TGTGCCAGCAGCTTCGGACGTATAGATAGCAATCAGCCCCAGCATTTT; CDR3 protein: CASSFGRIDSNQPQHF
J gene: TRBJ2-2; V gene: TRBV7-3; clone size: once; D gene: TRBD2; CDR3 DNA: TGTGCCAGCAGCATGGGACTAGCCGCCGGGGAGCTGTTTTTT; CDR3 protein: CASSMGLAAGELFF
J gene: TRBJ2-1; V gene: TRBV5-8; clone size: NA; D gene: NA; CDR3 DNA: TGTGCCAGCAGCACTGGAGGGGGCGCCTACAATGAGCAGTTCTTC; CDR3 protein: CASSTGGGAYNEQFF
J gene: TRBJ2-6; V gene: TRBV21-1; clone size: NA; D gene: NA; CDR3 DNA: TGTGCCAGCAGCAATAAGGCGCACTCTGGGGCCAACGTCCTGACTTTC; CDR3 protein: CASSNKAHSGANVLTF
J gene: TRBJ1-3; V gene: TRBV9; clone size: NA; D gene: NA; CDR3 DNA: TGTGCCAGCAGCGTAGGTGATCCCGGGGGACATAAGATAGGAAACACCATATATTTT; CDR3 protein: CASSVGDPGGHKIGNTIYF
J gene: TRBJ2-7; V gene: TRBV5-1; clone size: NA; D gene: NA; CDR3 DNA: TGCGCCAGCAGCTTAGGGGCGCAGCTCGAGCAGTACTTC; CDR3 protein: CASSLGAQLEQYF
J gene: TRBJ2-5; V gene: TRBV5-4; clone size: few; D gene: NA; CDR3 DNA: TGTGCCAGCAGCTTGTTTGAGACCCAGTACTTC; CDR3 protein: CASSLFETQYF
J gene: TRBJ2-5; V gene: TRBV5-1; clone size: NA; D gene: NA; CDR3 DNA: TGCGCCAGCAGCTTGGAGGGGGAAGAGACCCAGTACTTC; CDR3 protein: CASSLEGEETQYF
J gene: TRBJ1-1; V gene: TRBV5-8; clone size: NA; D gene: NA; CDR3 DNA: TGTGCCAGCAGCTCGCATGGCGAAGCTTTCTTT; CDR3 protein: CASSSHGEAFF
J gene: TRBJ2-1; V gene: TRBV19; clone size: NA; D gene: TRBD2; CDR3 DNA: TGTGCCAGTAGTGGACTAGCGGGAGGGTACAATGAGCAGTTCTTC; CDR3 protein: CASSGLAGGYNEQFF
J gene: TRBJ1-2; V gene: TRBV27; clone size: NA; D gene: NA; CDR3 DNA: TGTGCCAGCAGTTTCTCCCCGGTCCGGGGCGAGAGCTACACCTTC; CDR3 protein: CASSFSPVRGESYTF
J gene: TRBJ2-3; V gene: TRBV10-1; clone size: NA; D gene: NA; CDR3 DNA: TGCGCCAGCAGCCCCACCCGGGACCCCCGAAATGCGCAGTATTTT; CDR3 protein: CASSPTRDPRNAQYF
J gene: TRBJ2-7; V gene: TRBV29-1; clone size: NA; D gene: TRBD1; CDR3 DNA: TGCAGCGTGGAGGGGACAGGGAACAACGAGCAGTACTTC; CDR3 protein: CSVEGTGNNEQYF
J gene: TRBJ2-2; V gene: TRBV7-8; clone size: NA; D gene: TRBD2; CDR3 DNA: TGTGCCAGCAGCTTAGGAGCGGGAGGGCCGGAGATCACCGGGGAGCTGTTTTTT; CDR3 protein: CASSLGAGGPEITGELFF
J gene: TRBJ2-3; V gene: TRBV19; clone size: NA; D gene: NA; CDR3 DNA: TGTGCCAGTAGTCCCAGCGGACGCACAGATACGCAGTATTTT; CDR3 protein: CASSPSGRTDTQYF
J gene: TRBJ2-3; V gene: TRBV7-8; clone size: NA; D gene: TRBD1; CDR3 DNA: TGTGCCAGCAGCCCGAGGGGGCAGGGGGTGTTCACAGATACGCAGTATTTT; CDR3 protein: CASSPRGQGVFTDTQYF
J gene: TRBJ2-7; V gene: TRBV25-1; clone size: NA; D gene: TRBD2; CDR3 DNA: TGTGCCAGCAGTGGGACTAGCGGGAGGATGGGCGAGCAGTACTTC; CDR3 protein: CASSGTSGRMGEQYF
J gene: TRBJ2-7; V gene: TRBV10-3; clone size: NA; D gene: TRBD2; CDR3 DNA: TGTGCCACGAGGACTAGCGGCTACGAGCAGTACTTC; CDR3 protein: CATRTSGYEQYF
J gene: TRBJ1-1; V gene: TRBV19; clone size: NA; D gene: TRBD1; CDR3 DNA: TGTGCCAGTAGTACCCTAGGGGCAGGGGGCACTGAAGCTTTCTTT; CDR3 protein: CASSTLGAGGTEAFF
J gene: TRBJ2-5; V gene: TRBV11-2; clone size: NA; D gene: NA; CDR3 DNA: TGTGCCAGCAGCTTAGATCATGGAGGGGGCGGAGAGACCCAGTACTTC; CDR3 protein: CASSLDHGGGGETQYF
J gene: TRBJ2-3; V gene: TRBV5-4; clone size: NA; D gene: NA; CDR3 DNA: TGTGCCAGCAGGGTTTTTAGCACAGATACGCAGTATTTT; CDR3 protein: CASRVFSTDTQYF
J gene: TRBJ2-1; V gene: TRBV30; clone size: NA; D gene: TRBD2; CDR3 DNA: TGTGCCTGGAGTGTTTTCCCCAAAGCGGGGAGCTCCTACAATGAGCAGTTCTTC; CDR3 protein: CAWSVFPKAGSSYNEQFF
J gene: TRBJ1-5; V gene: TRBV5-1; clone size: once; D gene: NA; CDR3 DNA: TGCGCCAGCCGACTGGGGGCAGAATGGAATCAGCCCCAGCATTTT; CDR3 protein: CASRLGAEWNQPQHF